This T cell receptor beta chain was captured in a study of blood T cell repertoires in COVID-19. Study context: The United States, Italy and Spain provided the acute and convalescent COVID-19 samples. Sources were T cells, B-cell-depleted T cells, or PBMCs; the material itself was cDNA or gDNA.

Original processing methods: Reference gene primer amplification gave nucleated cell count estimates. Sequencing used immunoSEQ multiplex PCR; TCRdb keeps in-frame clones, though not all of them. V and J calls and clone size follow that table, whereas D and trimming were derived from the DNA. The repertoire includes roughly 68,000 clones, 76% of them detected once, and more than 13% sits in the top ten. Patients of the Seattle cohort, enrolled during active infection, were followed longitudinally. Germline CDR1 SEHNR, CDR2 FQNEAQ (reference sequence). V shed 5 bases and J 4 bases; nucleotides not matched to a gene: 4. The CDR3 is made up of 15 amino acids.

V and J are TRBV7-9 and TRBJ1-5, with 11 bases that match TRBD1. The sequence came from a man in his sixties with COVID-19, enrolled during active disease. Specimen: peripheral blood. In DNA, the CDR3 is TGTGCCAGCAGCCCCGGGACAGGGGGAAATCAGCCCCAGCATTTT. Amino acid sequence: CASSPGTGGNQPQHF.